This TCR beta chain derives from a study of blood T cell repertoires in COVID-19 (dated by TCRdb to the early 2020s). Some background on the complete study: Collaborator samples came from the United States, Italy and Spain and covered acute and convalescent phases of COVID-19. Where HLA class I and class II types were available, the types were taken from metadata supplied by the sample provider, not from assay-based typing. A de-identified subject ID, COVID-19 status, age in years and sex were almost always included in the sample metadata. The repertoires were released in a freely available public database meant as a resource for research on the immune response to SARS-CoV-2. Samples were obtained from the ongoing ImmuneRACE study (first 160 participants) and from 1,254 subjects provided by 6 global collaborators. The prospective study material was composed of cDNA or gDNA derived from T cells, B-cell-depleted T cells, or PBMCs. Deeply sampled blood TCRbeta repertoires from subjects exposed to, actively infected with, or recovered from COVID-19 were included in the dataset.

With respect to this clone: Which antigen it targets is not known. No much larger clone exists at a distance of one base, and base qualities are not known.

The paper's findings and limits, for the study overall: The quantity of clinical and demographic metadata differed by source and by participant and was supplied without curation.

TCRbeta CDR3 regions were amplified from genomic DNA by means of the immunoSEQ Assay, a bias-controlled multiplex PCR. The original pipeline was this. The number of nucleated cells in each sample was estimated from the amplification of reference gene primers within the assay. Sequence reads were collapsed and filtered to measure the absolute abundance of every unique TCRbeta CDR3 rearrangement. Productive Simpson clonality was computed per sample as the square root of Simpson's diversity index over productive rearrangements. The clones in this table, taken by TCRdb from immuneACCESS, are in-frame only. Not every clone is retained; where verified, under half of the shortfall comes from an unresolved V gene, and the cause of the rest is unknown. Clone size and the V and J calls come from that table; the DNA yielded D and trimming. For this sample the table gives about 260,000 clones, of which approximately 90% were detected only once. About 4% of the sample belongs to the ten largest clones.

Collaborating institutions collected whole blood in K2EDTA tubes following their own protocols. Collaborator samples were shipped for TCRbeta analysis as frozen whole blood, isolated PBMCs, or DNA extracted from either sample type. This TCR came from a man between 18 and 29 years old with active or convalescent COVID-19. The sample comprised peripheral blood.

CDR3 protein: CASGLVIGGLSEKLFF. The sequenced DNA: TGTGCTAGTGGTTTGGTAATCGGGGGGCTTAGTGAAAAACTGTTTTTT. Recombination connected TRBV12-5 to TRBJ1-4; TRBD1 is a possible D gene, resting on 6 matching bases. V gives up 0 bases and J gives up 7 bases, and the segment between their germline ends measures 15 bases. From cysteine to phenylalanine, the CDR3 is 16 amino acids long. Only the CDR3 part of the read is kept: 48 bases, read in frame from the first base. From the germline V gene, CDR1 is LGHNT and CDR2 is FRNRAP.